The rows below give T cell receptor beta chains drawn from one sample of a study of Tregs in tolerant kidney transplant recipients. Profiled with immunoSEQ multiplex PCR; TCRdb holds only in-frame clones, not every one. The profile shows 90,000 to 120,000 clones, about 90% of them singletons. Sequenced material: CD4+ T cells from blood, taken before the transplant. All receptors come from a human donor who received a combined kidney and bone marrow transplant. Both conserved end residues are trimmed from each CDR3. The order of the fields is V gene, D gene, J gene, CDR3 protein. D genes are given only for firm matches.

V gene: TRBV6-5; D gene: .; J gene: TRBJ2-7; CDR3 protein: ASRLTLSYEQY
V gene: TRBV29-1; D gene: TRBD2; J gene: TRBJ2-6; CDR3 protein: SSRGGSSGANVLT
V gene: TRBV29-1; D gene: TRBD2; J gene: TRBJ2-1; CDR3 protein: SVEEGRGPGGEQF
V gene: TRBV29-1; D gene: .; J gene: TRBJ1-2; CDR3 protein: SVAQGTDT
V gene: TRBV30; D gene: .; J gene: TRBJ1-5; CDR3 protein: AWSRRGGGPQH
V gene: TRBV28; D gene: TRBD1; J gene: TRBJ2-7; CDR3 protein: ATWTGDEQY
V gene: TRBV19; D gene: TRBD1; J gene: TRBJ1-2; CDR3 protein: AIRQGSYGYT
V gene: TRBV19; D gene: TRBD2; J gene: TRBJ2-2; CDR3 protein: ASSGLAGSGELF
V gene: TRBV18; D gene: .; J gene: TRBJ2-6; CDR3 protein: ASSAAGSGANVLT
V gene: TRBV19; D gene: .; J gene: TRBJ2-1; CDR3 protein: ASSIMEPSSYNEQF
V gene: TRBV19; D gene: TRBD2; J gene: TRBJ2-7; CDR3 protein: ASSIVLAGAYEQY
V gene: TRBV7-6; D gene: TRBD1; J gene: TRBJ1-1; CDR3 protein: ASSLGGIGGQGLNTEAF
V gene: TRBV27; D gene: .; J gene: TRBJ1-5; CDR3 protein: ASSPLSGKPQH
V gene: TRBV7-2; D gene: TRBD2; J gene: TRBJ2-5; CDR3 protein: ASSLAVAGGQETQY
V gene: TRBV7-9; D gene: .; J gene: TRBJ1-2; CDR3 protein: ASKSQGIGLNGYT
V gene: TRBV6-5; D gene: .; J gene: TRBJ2-7; CDR3 protein: ASRLKQGADREQY
V gene: TRBV27; D gene: .; J gene: TRBJ2-3; CDR3 protein: ASSLLGADTQY
V gene: TRBV28; D gene: TRBD1; J gene: TRBJ2-3; CDR3 protein: ASSSPQGEGTDTQY